These T cell receptor beta chains were read from a single sample in a study of Ad26.COV2.S vaccination and SARS-CoV-2 variants. Repertoires were generated with immunoSEQ multiplex PCR, while TCRdb's copy carries only in-frame clones and drops some. The sample has around 300,000 clones, around 89% seen once. Sequencing was performed on peripheral blood, taken in a trial of Ad26.COV2.S vaccine versus placebo. All receptors come from a person aged 18-60 years who received the Ad26.COV2.S COVID-19 vaccine or a placebo. CDR3s include the opening cysteine and the closing phenylalanine or tryptophan. A D gene is named only where the DNA matches it firmly.

V,D,J,CDR3
TRBV18,.,TRBJ1-4,CASSHDRSETNEKLFF
TRBV27,.,TRBJ2-5,CASSPDVGRETQYF
TRBV28,.,TRBJ1-6,CASNTRVLSYSPLHF
TRBV7-9,.,TRBJ1-2,CASSIRADF
TRBV5-1,TRBD2,TRBJ2-2,CASSLALAGGPGYPGELFF
TRBV6-1,.,TRBJ1-6,CASSEKGSVARSPLHF
TRBV2,.,TRBJ1-5,CASAKVGYSNQPQHF
TRBV2,.,TRBJ1-6,CASGEGGSNSPLHF
TRBV5-1,TRBD2,TRBJ2-7,CASSRSSGTLEQYF
TRBV4-2,.,TRBJ2-1,CASSLIEKRPDEQFF
TRBV18,.,TRBJ1-2,CASSLTGGNYGYTF
TRBV7-8,TRBD2,TRBJ2-5,CASSPGGGIETQYF
TRBV14,.,TRBJ1-1,CASSQTGNTEAFF
TRBV24-1,.,TRBJ1-5,CATSDRDGSNQPQHF
TRBV27,.,TRBJ2-5,CASSPRPTELTQYF
TRBV7-8,.,TRBJ2-2,CASSLGGQLTGELFF
TRBV24-1,.,TRBJ2-5,CATSDPLQGPSGETQYF
TRBV6-2/TRBV6-3,.,TRBJ1-3,CASSYSGNRNTIYF
TRBV5-1,TRBD1,TRBJ2-2,CASSATGVGELFF
TRBV28,TRBD1,TRBJ1-2,CASSPDRGGDYGYTF
TRBV4-1,.,TRBJ1-2,CASSQGRTNYGYTF
TRBV7-6,TRBD2,TRBJ2-5,CASRKSGIGKETQYF
TRBV5-1,.,TRBJ1-1,CASSPVTGLNTEAFF
TRBV28,.,TRBJ1-4,CASSTTGKVEKLFF
TRBV29-1,TRBD2,TRBJ2-1,CSVVAGGLYNEQFF
TRBV28,.,TRBJ2-3,CASSSTDLSTDTQYF
TRBV9,TRBD2,TRBJ2-3,CASNRLAESTDTQYF
TRBV27,.,TRBJ2-3,CASSLGVGGFTDTQYF
TRBV4-1,.,TRBJ2-1,CASSQGFRRNEQFF
TRBV7-2,TRBD1,TRBJ2-1,CASSLAATGGDEQFF
TRBV18,.,TRBJ1-1,CASSPPGKEAFF
TRBV6-5,.,TRBJ1-1,CASSEPGAGDTEAFF
TRBV6-9,.,TRBJ2-3,CASSYRGGRTDTQYF
TRBV6-1,TRBD2,TRBJ2-5,CASSELAGGPETQYF
TRBV12-3/TRBV12-4,TRBD1,TRBJ2-1,CASRRDSYNEQFF
TRBV28,TRBD1,TRBJ1-1,CASSLIRGRTEAFF
TRBV11-1,TRBD1,TRBJ1-4,CASSSALDRGEEKLFF
TRBV28,.,TRBJ2-7,CASSRTIYEQYF